The rows below give T cell receptor beta chains drawn from one sample of a study of blood T cells in healthy people across ages. From the 5' RACE reads, TCRdb called clonotypes with MiXCR, one entry per CDR3 protein. The sample gives roughly 1.7 million distinct CDR3 sequences, roughly 32% of which show up once; about 11% is in the top ten. The sample was blood. The receptor source for this set is a woman aged 25-40 years in good health. Each CDR3 is given with its conserved first and last residue. D genes are given only for firm matches. Clone sizes are given selectively: once, few, many, or a class where the clone is expanded.

clone_size	v_call	j_call	d_call	cdr3_nt	cdr3_aa
few	TRBV20-1	TRBJ2-1	-	TGCAGTGCCGGTGGCCAGGCACGCAGGGGTGAGCAGTTCTTC	CSAGGQARRGEQFF
-	TRBV20-1	TRBJ2-7	-	TGCAGTGTTGCACCGTGGTCCTACGAGCAGTACTTC	CSVAPWSYEQYF
-	TRBV9	TRBJ2-1	-	TGTGCCAGCAGCCCTAGGGATTCAGCCTACAATGAGCAGTTCTTC	CASSPRDSAYNEQFF
-	TRBV3-1	TRBJ2-1	TRBD2	TGTGCCAGCAGCATTCTAGCGGGAGGGCTTCTGAACAATGAGCAGTTCTTC	CASSILAGGLLNNEQFF
few	TRBV27	TRBJ2-7	TRBD2	TGTGCCAGCAGTACTAGGGGAGGGCTGGGCTCCTACGAGCAGTACTTC	CASSTRGGLGSYEQYF
few	TRBV7-3	TRBJ2-1	-	TGTGCCAGCAGCTTACTCCGAAACAATGAGCAGTTCTTC	CASSLLRNNEQFF
once	TRBV12-3/TRBV12-4	TRBJ1-3	-	TGTGCCAGCCAACCGCAGGTAGCTGGAAACACCATATATTTT	CASQPQVAGNTIYF
few	TRBV20-1	TRBJ2-7	-	TGCAGTGCTAGGAGCAAGGCTGCCTACTACGAGCAGTACTTC	CSARSKAAYYEQYF
-	TRBV2	TRBJ2-3	-	TGTGCCAGCACCGGAGGGGTGAAAGATACAGATACGCAGTATTTT	CASTGGVKDTDTQYF
-	TRBV28	TRBJ1-6	-	TGTGCCAGCATTTCGGACGTAAACCTTGATTCACCCCTCCACTTT	CASISDVNLDSPLHF
-	TRBV6-1	TRBJ1-4	-	TGTGCCAGCAGTGAAGCGCTCTCGGGAAAACTGTTTTTT	CASSEALSGKLFF
few	TRBV3-1	TRBJ2-7	-	TGTGCCAGCAGCCAAGCGAACAGGGAGCAGTACTTC	CASSQANREQYF
-	TRBV7-8	TRBJ1-6	-	TGTGCCAGCAGCTTCGGGGTATGGTCACCCCTCCACTTT	CASSFGVWSPLHF
-	TRBV5-4	TRBJ2-7	TRBD2	TGTGCCAGCAGCCTCCCCTTGGGCGGGAGTACATACGAGCAGTACTTC	CASSLPLGGSTYEQYF
few	TRBV12-3/TRBV12-4	TRBJ1-5	-	TGTGCCAGCAGTTTAGACAACCTCAGAAATCAGCCCCAGCATTTT	CASSLDNLRNQPQHF
many	TRBV3-1	TRBJ2-1	-	TGTGCCAGCAGCCAAGATAGGCAGGGTGAGCAGTTCTTC	CASSQDRQGEQFF
-	TRBV12-3/TRBV12-4	TRBJ2-7	TRBD1	TGTGCCAGCAACGCAGGGGGATACGAGCAGTACTTC	CASNAGGYEQYF
-	TRBV6-1	TRBJ2-3	TRBD2	TGTGCCAGCAGGACTAGCATAGATCCAGATACGCAGTATTTT	CASRTSIDPDTQYF
few	TRBV28	TRBJ2-1	-	TGTGCCAGCAGTGACGTGGGGGGCGATGAGCAGTTCTTC	CASSDVGGDEQFF
-	TRBV7-7	TRBJ2-1	TRBD2	TGTGCCAGCAGCTTAGGACTAGCGGGAACGAGCAATGAGCAGTTCTTC	CASSLGLAGTSNEQFF